A single T cell receptor beta chain is shown here with its context. With random hexamers, reverse transcription was performed on about 0.45 to 1 ug of RNA. TCRdb re-analysed the immunoSEQ multiplex PCR reads in MiXCR, keeping a single row per CDR3 protein. The sample lists 150,000 to 200,000 distinct CDR3 sequences; 90% to 95% were seen once. As controls, healthy donors matched for age and sex were used. These data are taken from a study of CD8 T cells in Susac syndrome. In germline, CDR1 is DFQATT, CDR2 SNEGSKA (reference sequence). The CDR3 has 14 amino acids. Trimming shortened V by 6 bases and J by 0 bases, and 15 bases separated the two germline ends.

What was sequenced was CD4+ T cells from PBMCs. This sequence originates from a human donor in good health. The J gene is TRBJ2-7, the V gene TRBV20-1; D gene uncertain. The CDR3 DNA reads as TGCAGTGCCTTTCGGCCCTTCCCCTCCTACGAGCAGTACTTC. Its translation: CSAFRPFPSYEQYF.